The 20 T cell receptor beta chains reported below all come from one sample, sequenced in a study of T-cell reconstitution after alpha-beta-depleted transplantation in children. Preparation of the TCRbeta library involved a method that used unique molecular identifiers. From the PCR reads, TCRdb called clonotypes with MiXCR, one entry per CDR3 protein. This table has more than 400,000 distinct CDR3 sequences, about 40% appearing once. Sequencing used PBMCs, obtained before TCRalphabeta/CD19-depleted stem cell transplant. The receptor set was obtained from a girl aged 2 to 10 with aplastic anemia, due to receive a stem cell transplant.

This clonotype was counted many times. The chain has TRBV10-3 and TRBJ2-3; TRBD2 matches 10 bases. The germline V gene encodes CDR1 ENHRY and CDR2 SYGVKD. This CDR3 has 20 residues. V gave up 3 bases and J gave up 0 bases; unmatched junction bases: 15. The CDR3 here is CAISEPSGTSERSSTDTQYF. CDR3 in DNA: TGTGCCATCAGTGAACCCTCCGGGACTAGCGAAAGATCTAGCACAGATACGCAGTATTTT.

This clonotype was observed many times. This sequence joins TRBV20-1 and TRBJ2-7; a weak D match, TRBD2 (6 bases). Trimming removed 5 bases from V and 0 bases from J, with 17 bases in between. This CDR3 has 15 amino acids. Germline V gene data show CDR1 as DFQATT and CDR2 as SNEGSKA (reference sequence). The CDR3 DNA is TGCAGTGCTCGGGACTCCACCAGGAGCTCCTACGAGCAGTACTTC. It translates to CSARDSTRSSYEQYF.

In its sample, this clonotype was seen a few times. The V call is TRBV7-8, the J call TRBJ2-7, with 10 bases lining up with TRBD1. Germline V gives CDR1 SGHVS, CDR2 FQNEAQ. CDR3 length: 15 amino acids. V lost 5 bases, J lost 4 bases, and 8 bases stayed unmatched. Written as DNA, the CDR3 is TGTGCCAGCAGCAAAGCGGGGGACAGGGGATACGAGCAGTACTTC. Translation: CASSKAGDRGYEQYF.

This clonotype was detected a few times. The genes are TRBV5-6 and TRBJ2-7; 9 bases agree with TRBD2. Germline CDR1 is SGHDT and CDR2 is YYEEEE. The CDR3 contains 12 residues. Trimming took 4 bases from V and 7 from J; bases not matched to a gene: 3. The CDR3 DNA reads TGTGCCAGCAGCGGAGGACTAGCGGAGCAGTACTTC. It encodes CASSGGLAEQYF.

The J gene is TRBJ2-7, the V gene TRBV7-2, with 11 bases that match TRBD2. Per germline, CDR1 SGHTA and CDR2 FQGNSA. J was trimmed by 4 bases and V by 5 bases; bases with no gene match: 7. There are 15 residues in the CDR3. CDR3 bases: TGTGCCAGCAGCCCCATAGCGGGGGGGCCGTACGAGCAGTACTTC. Amino acid sequence: CASSPIAGGPYEQYF.

In its sample, this clonotype was seen many times. The chain is built from TRBV20-1 and TRBJ1-5; the D is unclear. V was clipped by 5 bases and J by 2 bases, with 10 bases between them. Germline CDR1 and CDR2: DFQATT and SNEGSKA (reference sequence). The CDR3 runs 13 residues. This chain's CDR3 is CSAETWGNQPQHF. CDR3 coding DNA: TGCAGTGCTGAGACGTGGGGCAATCAGCCCCAGCATTTT.

A remark on this clonotype: An end of the junction differs from the germline gene, which may be a read error. The chain recombines TRBV20-1 with TRBJ2-3; tentative D call: TRBD2 (5 bases). Germline CDR1 reads DFQATT; CDR2 reads SNEGSKA (reference sequence). The CDR3 is made up of 21 amino acids. The CDR3 DNA reads as TGCAGTGCTAGAGCCGTGTGGGAGTCCCCGCTTGCCCCTTTTCCCACAGTTACGCAGTATTTT. It is translated as CSARAVWESPLAPFPTVTQYF.

This chain links TRBV7-2 with TRBJ2-1; D remains ambiguous. The V end lost 5 bases, the J end lost 3 bases, and 8 bases lay between the germline ends. CDR1 is SGHTA and CDR2 is FQGNSA in the germline V gene. CDR3 size: 13 residues. The CDR3 spells CASSPPYYNEQFF. CDR3 sequence (DNA): TGTGCCAGCAGCCCGCCCTACTACAATGAGCAGTTCTTC.

This clonotype has more than one count but fewer than ten. J is TRBJ2-5 and V is TRBV28; 15 nucleotides match TRBD2. Trimming cost V 6 bases and J 0 bases; bases outside gene matches: 11. Per the germline V gene, CDR1 is MDHEN and CDR2 is SYDVKM. CDR3 size: 19 residues. CDR3 region: CASSAPLGTSGGYQETQYF. The CDR3 DNA sequence: TGTGCCAGCAGCGCCCCTCTCGGGACTAGCGGGGGGTACCAAGAGACCCAGTACTTC.

V usage is TRBV5-1 and J usage is TRBJ2-1; the D call may be TRBD1 or TRBD2 (6 bases each). Looked up from germline, CDR1 is SGHRS and CDR2 is YFSETQ. Trimming pared 0 bases from V and 2 bases from J, leaving 12 bases between. The CDR3 has 16 amino acids. The CDR3 DNA is TGCGCCAGCAGCTTGGCTCCGGGGGCAACCTACAATGAGCAGTTCTTC. It translates to CASSLAPGATYNEQFF. Full variable domain (missing parts from reference TRBV5-1 and TRBJ2-1): KAGVTQTPRYLIKTRGQQVTLSCSPISGHRSVSWYQQTPGQGLQFLFEYFSETQRNKGNFPGRFSGRQFSNSRSEMNVSTLELGDSALYLCASSLAPGATYNEQFFGPGTRLTVL.

The CDR3 is CASSLDTSNEQFF. Written as DNA, the CDR3 is TGTGCCAGCAGCTTGGACACTAGCAATGAGCAGTTCTTC. The gene calls are TRBV5-4 and TRBJ2-1, with D maybe TRBD2 (5 bases). The CDR3 covers 13 residues. The germline V gene has CDR1 SGHNT and CDR2 YYREEE (reference sequence). Trimming took 0 bases from V and 6 from J, leaving 7 bases between them.

J is TRBJ2-7 and V is TRBV12-3 or TRBV12-4, with 8 nucleotides matching TRBD1. The CDR3 sequence is 15 residues long. V dropped 7 bases and J dropped 0; count of bases not matched to a gene: 8. The CDR3 spells CASTPGDRSSYEQYF. The CDR3 region has the DNA TGTGCCAGCACCCCAGGGGACAGGAGCTCCTACGAGCAGTACTTC.

This clonotype was seen only once. The rearrangement links TRBV20-1 to TRBJ2-7; 10 bases agree with TRBD2. Germline loops: CDR1 DFQATT, CDR2 SNEGSKA (reference sequence). With 5 bases clipped from V and 3 bases from J, the junction kept 10 bases outside the gene matches. The CDR3 covers 15 residues. The CDR3 DNA sequence: TGCAGTGCTGGGAACCGCGCTAGCGGGAGCTACGAGCAGTACTTC. Encoded protein: CSAGNRASGSYEQYF.

The chain couples TRBV10-3 to TRBJ1-2, with 7 bases aligning to TRBD1. Trimming cost V 6 bases and J 2 bases; bases outside gene matches: 6. Germline V CDR1 and CDR2: ENHRY, SYGVKD. This CDR3 region has 14 residues. In DNA, the CDR3 is TGTGCCATCAGGAGACAGGGTGGAAACTATGGCTACACCTTC. As protein: CAIRRQGGNYGYTF.

The chain employs TRBV11-2 and TRBJ1-2; D not resolved. CDR1 is SGHAT and CDR2 is FQNNGV in the germline V gene. With 4 bases removed from V and 0 bases from J, the gap between germline ends came to 15 bases. This CDR3 is built from 16 residues. The chain's CDR3 is CASSSYEGRTNYGYTF. The CDR3 coding sequence is TGTGCCAGCAGCTCGTATGAGGGCAGAACTAACTATGGCTACACCTTC.

This clonotype was observed at least ten times. The gene calls are TRBV5-1 and TRBJ1-1, with D perhaps matching TRBD1 (5 bases). Looked up from germline, CDR1 is SGHRS and CDR2 is YFSETQ. The CDR3 length is 15 residues. Between the trimmed V and J ends, which lost 4 bases and 0 bases, there was a span of 13 bases. The CDR3 DNA reads as TGCGCCAGCAGCCCGAGGACATTCATGAACACTGAAGCTTTCTTT. As protein: CASSPRTFMNTEAFF.

This clonotype is a singleton in its sample. The chain is built from TRBV5-1 and TRBJ2-5, with a weak D call TRBD2 (5 bases). The ends were cut back, 3 bases at V and 6 bases at J, with 21 bases in the middle. Germline assignment: CDR1 SGHRS and CDR2 YFSETQ. The CDR3 spans 16 residues. The CDR3 bases are TGCGCCAGCAGCTCCTCGGCGGGTAGTGCCCCCAAGACCCAGTACTTC. Its protein product is CASSSSAGSAPKTQYF.

This clonotype has ten or more counts. V gene TRBV11-2 combines with J gene TRBJ2-1; D unresolved. Germline values: CDR1 SGHAT, CDR2 FQNNGV. The ends were cut back, 5 bases at V and 14 bases at J, with 19 bases in the middle. This CDR3 spans 13 amino acids. Here the CDR3 DNA reads TGTGCCAGCAGCCCTGATTTTGTCCCACGTAAGTTCTTC. The encoded protein is CASSPDFVPRKFF.

This clonotype was observed many times. The CDR3 reads CASKKTGGENTGELFF. CDR3 coding DNA: TGTGCCAGCAAGAAGACAGGGGGTGAGAACACCGGGGAGCTGTTTTTT. The chain has TRBV6-2 or TRBV6-3 and TRBJ2-2; 9 bases map to TRBD1. Germline V CDR1 and CDR2: MNHEY, SVGEGT. The CDR3 is 16 residues long. V shed 7 bases, J shed 1 base, and the junction held 7 bases outside the gene matches.

This clonotype occurred a few times. V gene TRBV5-1 combines with J gene TRBJ2-1, with D perhaps assigned TRBD1 or TRBD2 (5 bases each). This CDR3 contains 14 residues. Germline V gene sequence: CDR1 SGHRS, CDR2 YFSETQ. Trimming took off 5 bases at V and 9 bases at J, with 18 bases between the two ends. This CDR3 reads CASRMGTPQVEQFF. CDR3 DNA: TGCGCCAGCAGAATGGGGACCCCACAAGTTGAGCAGTTCTTC.